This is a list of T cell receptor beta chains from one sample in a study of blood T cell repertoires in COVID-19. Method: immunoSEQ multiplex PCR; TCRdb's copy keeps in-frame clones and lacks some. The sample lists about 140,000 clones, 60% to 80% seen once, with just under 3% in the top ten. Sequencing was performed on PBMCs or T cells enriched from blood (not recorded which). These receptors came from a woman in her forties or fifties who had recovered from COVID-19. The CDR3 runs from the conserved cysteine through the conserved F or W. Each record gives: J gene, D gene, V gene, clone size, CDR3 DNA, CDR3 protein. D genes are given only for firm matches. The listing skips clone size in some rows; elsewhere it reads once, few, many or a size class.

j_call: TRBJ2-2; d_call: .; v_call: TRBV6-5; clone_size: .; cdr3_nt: TGTGCCAGCACCTTCGACCGAGGGACCGGGGAGCTGTTTTTT; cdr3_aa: CASTFDRGTGELFF
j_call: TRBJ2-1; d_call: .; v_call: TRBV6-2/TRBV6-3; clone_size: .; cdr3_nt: TGTGCCAGCAGTTACTCGTTAATACAGGCGAGGCCACGGGAGCAGTTCTTC; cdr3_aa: CASSYSLIQARPREQFF
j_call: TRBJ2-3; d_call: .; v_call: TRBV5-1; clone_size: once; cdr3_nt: TGCGCCAGCAGCTCCGCTACGGGAGTGGCGGTTACGCAGTATTTT; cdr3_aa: CASSSATGVAVTQYF
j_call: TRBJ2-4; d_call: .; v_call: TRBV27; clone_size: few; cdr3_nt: TGTGCCAGCAGCCCCCAGTTTCTAGCCAAAAACATTCAGTACTTC; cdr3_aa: CASSPQFLAKNIQYF
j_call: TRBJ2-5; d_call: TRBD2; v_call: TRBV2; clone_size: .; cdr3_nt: TGTGCCAGCAGGAGTACTAGCGGGGGGGCCTTTAGCGAGACCCAGTACTTC; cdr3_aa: CASRSTSGGAFSETQYF
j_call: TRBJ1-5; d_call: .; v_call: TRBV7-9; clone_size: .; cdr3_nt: TGTGCCAGCAGCTCAGGGGTAAATCAGCCCCAGCATTTT; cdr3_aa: CASSSGVNQPQHF
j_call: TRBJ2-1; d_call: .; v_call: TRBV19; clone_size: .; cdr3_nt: TGTGCCAGTAGTATAGATTTAACAGGGGGGGATGAGCAGTTCTTC; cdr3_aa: CASSIDLTGGDEQFF
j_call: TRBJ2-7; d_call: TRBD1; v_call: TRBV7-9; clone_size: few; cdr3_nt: TGTGCCAGCAGCTTGGGGACAGGGAGGTACGAGCAGTACTTC; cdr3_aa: CASSLGTGRYEQYF
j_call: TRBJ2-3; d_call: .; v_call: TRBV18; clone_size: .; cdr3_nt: TGTGCCAGCTCACCAGGGCAGGGGTCGGATACGCAGTATTTT; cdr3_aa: CASSPGQGSDTQYF
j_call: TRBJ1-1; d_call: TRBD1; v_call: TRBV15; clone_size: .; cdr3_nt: TGTGCCACCAGCAGAGGGAGGATCCGGGACAGGGGAAGCACTGAAGCTTTCTTT; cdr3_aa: CATSRGRIRDRGSTEAFF
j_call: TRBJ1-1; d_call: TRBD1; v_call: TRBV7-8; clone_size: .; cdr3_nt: TGTGCCACCGATAAGACAGGGACGAACACTGAAGCTTTCTTT; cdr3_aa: CATDKTGTNTEAFF
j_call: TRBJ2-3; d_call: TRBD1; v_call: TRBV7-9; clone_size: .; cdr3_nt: TGTGCCAGCAGCGAAGCCGGGACAGGGGGAACAGATACGCAGTATTTT; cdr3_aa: CASSEAGTGGTDTQYF
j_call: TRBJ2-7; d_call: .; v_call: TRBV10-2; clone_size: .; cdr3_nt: TGCGCCAGCAGCCCGAGTGCCTACGAGCAGTACTTC; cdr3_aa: CASSPSAYEQYF
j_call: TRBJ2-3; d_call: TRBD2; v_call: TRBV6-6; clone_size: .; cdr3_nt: TGTGCCAGCAGTCCAGGACTAGCGGGGGAGCCTCCCACAGATACGCAGTATTTT; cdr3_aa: CASSPGLAGEPPTDTQYF
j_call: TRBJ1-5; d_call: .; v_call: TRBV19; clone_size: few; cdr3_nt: TGTGCCAGTAGTCTAACAGGGACGGGCAATCAGCCCCAGCATTTT; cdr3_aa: CASSLTGTGNQPQHF
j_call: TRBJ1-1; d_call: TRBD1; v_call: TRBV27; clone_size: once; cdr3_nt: TGTGCCAGCAGTTTATCGGGGACAGGGGGCGTTGAAGCTTTCTTT; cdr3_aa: CASSLSGTGGVEAFF
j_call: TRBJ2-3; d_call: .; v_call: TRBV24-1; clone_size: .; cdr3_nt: TGTGCCACCAGTGATTCGGGGGAGGGGGCAGATACGCAGTATTTT; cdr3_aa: CATSDSGEGADTQYF
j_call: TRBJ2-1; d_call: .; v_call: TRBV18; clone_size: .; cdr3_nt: TGTGCCAGCTCACCTTCACAGAACAATGAGCAGTTCTTC; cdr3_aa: CASSPSQNNEQFF
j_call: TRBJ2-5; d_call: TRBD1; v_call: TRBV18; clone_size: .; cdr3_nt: TGTGCCAGCTCAGGGACAGCTATAGAGACCCAGTACTTC; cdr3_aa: CASSGTAIETQYF
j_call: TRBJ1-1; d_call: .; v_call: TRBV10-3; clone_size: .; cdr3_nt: TGTGCCATCAGACAGGGACAACCGAACACTGAAGCTTTCTTT; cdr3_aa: CAIRQGQPNTEAFF
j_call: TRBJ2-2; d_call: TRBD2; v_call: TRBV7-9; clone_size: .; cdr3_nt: TGTGCCAGCAGCTTGGCGGGAGGATCGGGCGGGGAGCTGTTTTTT; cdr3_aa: CASSLAGGSGGELFF
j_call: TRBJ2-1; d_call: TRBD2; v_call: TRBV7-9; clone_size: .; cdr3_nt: TGTGCCAGCAGCATTAGCGGGGACTCCTACAATGAGCAGTTCTTC; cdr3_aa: CASSISGDSYNEQFF
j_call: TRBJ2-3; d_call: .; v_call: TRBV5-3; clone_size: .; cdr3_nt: TGTGCCATATGCACAGATACGCAGTATTTT; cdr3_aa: CAICTDTQYF
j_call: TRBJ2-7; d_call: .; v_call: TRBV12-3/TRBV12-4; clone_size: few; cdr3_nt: TGTGCCAGCAGTTTAGATGGGGGGTACGAGCAGTACTTC; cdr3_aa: CASSLDGGYEQYF
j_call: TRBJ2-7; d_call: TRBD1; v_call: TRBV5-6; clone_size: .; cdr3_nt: TGTGCCAGCAGCTCCTACAGGGGCGCGTACGAGCAGTACTTC; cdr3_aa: CASSSYRGAYEQYF
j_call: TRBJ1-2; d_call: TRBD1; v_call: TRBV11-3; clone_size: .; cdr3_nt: TGTGCCAGCAGCCGGACAGGGGGATTCTATGGCTACACCTTC; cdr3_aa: CASSRTGGFYGYTF
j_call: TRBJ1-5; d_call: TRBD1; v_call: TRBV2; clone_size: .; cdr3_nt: TGTGCCAGCAGTAAGGACAGGTTGAACCAGCCCCAGCATTTT; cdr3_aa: CASSKDRLNQPQHF
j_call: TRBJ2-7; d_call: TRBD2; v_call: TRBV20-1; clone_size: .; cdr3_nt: TGCAGTGCAGCGGGAGGGTACGAGCAGTACTTC; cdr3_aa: CSAAGGYEQYF
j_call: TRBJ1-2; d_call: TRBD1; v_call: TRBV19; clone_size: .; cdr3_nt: TGTGCCAGTAGTCCCGATGCAGGGGGCATGAGGGGCTACACCTTC; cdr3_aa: CASSPDAGGMRGYTF
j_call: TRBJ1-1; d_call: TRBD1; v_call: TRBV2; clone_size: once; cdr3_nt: TGTGTCCCAACAGGGGAGAACACTGAAGCTTTCTTT; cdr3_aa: CVPTGENTEAFF
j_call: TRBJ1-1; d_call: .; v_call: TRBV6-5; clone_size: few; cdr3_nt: TGTGCCAGCAGTTACGGGGGGGCGGGCACTGAAGCTTTCTTT; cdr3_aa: CASSYGGAGTEAFF
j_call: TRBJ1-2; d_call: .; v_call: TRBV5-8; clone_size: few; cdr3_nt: TGTGCCAGCAGCGAATGGACAGTCTATGGCTACACCTTC; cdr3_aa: CASSEWTVYGYTF
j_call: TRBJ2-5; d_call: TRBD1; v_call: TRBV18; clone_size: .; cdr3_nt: TGTGCCAGCTCACCAACAGGGGACGTGACCCAGTACTTC; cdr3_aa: CASSPTGDVTQYF
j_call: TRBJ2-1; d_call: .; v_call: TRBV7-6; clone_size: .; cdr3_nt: TGTGCCAGCAACCAACACGGGCCAGGGAATGAGCAGTTCTTC; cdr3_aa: CASNQHGPGNEQFF
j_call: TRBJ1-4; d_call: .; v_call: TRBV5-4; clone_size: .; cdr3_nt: TGTGCCAGCAGCCCGGGATCCCGAGGGGAAAAACTGTTTTTT; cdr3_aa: CASSPGSRGEKLFF
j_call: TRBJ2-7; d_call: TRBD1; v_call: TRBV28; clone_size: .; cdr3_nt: TGTGCCAGCACCCCCCCCGGGACAGGGGGCTCCTACGAGCAGTACTTC; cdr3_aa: CASTPPGTGGSYEQYF
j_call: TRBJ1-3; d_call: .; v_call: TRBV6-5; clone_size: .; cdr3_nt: TGTGCCAGCATAGTAGGAGAAACGGGAAACACCATATATTTT; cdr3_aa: CASIVGETGNTIYF
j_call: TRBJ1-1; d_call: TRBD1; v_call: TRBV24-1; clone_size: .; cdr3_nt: TGTGCCACCAGTGATTTTGGGGACAGAGGGACTGAAGCTTTCTTT; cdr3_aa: CATSDFGDRGTEAFF
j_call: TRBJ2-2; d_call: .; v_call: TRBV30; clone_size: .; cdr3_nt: TGTGCCTGGACGGACAGAGACACCGGGGAGCTGTTTTTT; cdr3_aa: CAWTDRDTGELFF
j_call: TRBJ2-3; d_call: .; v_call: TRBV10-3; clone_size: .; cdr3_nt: TGTGCCATCAGTGTCTTGGGCAGTACTAGCACAGATACGCAGTATTTT; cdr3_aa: CAISVLGSTSTDTQYF
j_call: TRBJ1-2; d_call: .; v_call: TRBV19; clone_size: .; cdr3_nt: TGTGCCAGTAGTACGCGGAGATTATCGGGTGGCTACACCTTC; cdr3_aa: CASSTRRLSGGYTF
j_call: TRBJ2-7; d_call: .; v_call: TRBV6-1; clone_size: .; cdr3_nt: TGTGCCAGCAGTGAATTGGGCAGAACCTACGAGCAGTACTTC; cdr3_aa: CASSELGRTYEQYF
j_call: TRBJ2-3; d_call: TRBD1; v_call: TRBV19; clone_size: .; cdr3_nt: TGTGCCAGTAGTATTTTTCTGGGCAGGGGGCCCGATACGCAGTATTTT; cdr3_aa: CASSIFLGRGPDTQYF
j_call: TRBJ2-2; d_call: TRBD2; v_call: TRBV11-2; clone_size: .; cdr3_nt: TGTGCCAGCAGCTTAGTTTATAGCGGGGGGCTACACACCGGGGAGCTGTTTTTT; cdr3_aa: CASSLVYSGGLHTGELFF
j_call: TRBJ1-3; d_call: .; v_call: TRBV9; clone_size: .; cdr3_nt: TGTGCCAGCAGCGTAGTAGACTCTGGAAACACCATATATTTT; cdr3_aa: CASSVVDSGNTIYF
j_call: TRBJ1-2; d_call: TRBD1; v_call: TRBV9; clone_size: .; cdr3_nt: TGTGCCAGCAGCGTAGTCGGACAGGACGGGGGCTACACCTTC; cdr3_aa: CASSVVGQDGGYTF
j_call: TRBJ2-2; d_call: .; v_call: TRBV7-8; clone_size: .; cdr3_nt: TGTGCCAGCAGCTTAGTCAGGGGGGTTTCGAACACCGGGGAGCTGTTTTTT; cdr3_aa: CASSLVRGVSNTGELFF
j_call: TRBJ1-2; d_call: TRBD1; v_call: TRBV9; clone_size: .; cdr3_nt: TGTGCCAGCAGCGAGACAGGGGCCCCGACTAACTATGGCTACACCTTC; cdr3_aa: CASSETGAPTNYGYTF
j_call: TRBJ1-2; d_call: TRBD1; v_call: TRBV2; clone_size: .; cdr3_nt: TGTGCCAGCAGTGCCCAAAACAGGGGATTATCTAACTATGGCTACACCTTC; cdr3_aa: CASSAQNRGLSNYGYTF
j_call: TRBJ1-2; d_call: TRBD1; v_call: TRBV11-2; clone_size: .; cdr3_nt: TGTGCCAACCAAAACAGGGGAGACTACACCTTC; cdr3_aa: CANQNRGDYTF
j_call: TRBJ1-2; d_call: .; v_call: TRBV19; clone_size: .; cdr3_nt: TGTGCCAGTAGGAATCCGACAGGCCTCAACTATGGCTACACCTTC; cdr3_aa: CASRNPTGLNYGYTF
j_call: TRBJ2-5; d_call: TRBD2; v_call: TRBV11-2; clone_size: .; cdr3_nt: TGTGCCAGCAGCTTCGGACTAGCGGGACAAGAGACCCAGTACTTC; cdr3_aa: CASSFGLAGQETQYF
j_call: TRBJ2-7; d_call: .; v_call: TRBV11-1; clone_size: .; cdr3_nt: TGTGCCAGCAGCTTAGAAAGGCGCCTAGGATACGAGCAGTACTTC; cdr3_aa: CASSLERRLGYEQYF
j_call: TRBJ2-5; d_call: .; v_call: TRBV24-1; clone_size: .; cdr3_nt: TGTGCCACCAGTGATCCCACAGAGTACCAAGAGACCCAGTACTTC; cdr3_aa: CATSDPTEYQETQYF
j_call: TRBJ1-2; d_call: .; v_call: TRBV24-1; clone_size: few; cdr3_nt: TGTGCCACCAGTGACCCACGCAGGGGTGCTAACTATGGCTACACCTTC; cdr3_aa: CATSDPRRGANYGYTF
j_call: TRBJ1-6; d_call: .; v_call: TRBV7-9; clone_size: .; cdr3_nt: TGTGCCAGCAGCTTAGCGTCAGGGGTAAATTCACCCCTCCACTTT; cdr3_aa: CASSLASGVNSPLHF
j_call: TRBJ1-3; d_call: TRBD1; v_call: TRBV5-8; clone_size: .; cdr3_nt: TGTGCCAGCAGCTCGAGGACAGGGAGGACGAACACCATATATTTT; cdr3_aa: CASSSRTGRTNTIYF
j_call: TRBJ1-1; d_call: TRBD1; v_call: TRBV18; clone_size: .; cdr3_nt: TGTGCCAGCTCACCGGGGACAGGGGCTGGACCTGAAGCTTTCTTT; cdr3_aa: CASSPGTGAGPEAFF
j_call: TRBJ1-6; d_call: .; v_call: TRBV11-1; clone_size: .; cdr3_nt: TGTGCCAGCAGCTTTGGGGCGGGGCGTTCACCCCTCCACTTT; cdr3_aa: CASSFGAGRSPLHF
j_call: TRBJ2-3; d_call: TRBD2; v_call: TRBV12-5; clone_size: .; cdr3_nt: TGTGCTAGTGCCCCCACCCTGGGGAGGGGCACAGATACGCAGTATTTT; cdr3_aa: CASAPTLGRGTDTQYF